The 3 T cell receptor beta chains below were found in one sample sequenced in a study of neurological immune-mediated disorders. One entry per CDR3 protein results from TCRdb running MiXCR on the 5' RACE reads. The sample yields about 66,000 distinct CDR3 sequences, 3.4% seen once. Sequenced sample: PBMCs. These TCRs come from a man aged 35-49 years with multiple sclerosis.

This clonotype was counted ten times or more. J is TRBJ2-7 and V is TRBV6-6, with D possibly being TRBD2 (7 bases). Trimming took 5 bases from V and 4 from J, leaving 24 bases between them. Germline V gives CDR1 MNHNY, CDR2 SVGAGI (reference sequence). The CDR3 is 17 amino acids. The CDR3 spells CASSPGGREKGGYEQYF. The CDR3, as DNA: TGTGCCAGCAGTCCGGGAGGCAGGGAAAAGGGGGGTTACGAGCAGTACTTC.

A few counts support this clonotype. A read error is possible here, since a much larger clone lies one base away. The chain is built from TRBV18 and TRBJ2-5, with D maybe TRBD1 (6 bases). In germline, CDR1 is KGHSH, CDR2 LQKENI. The CDR3 is made up of 13 amino acids. CDR3: CASSTDRQENQYF. CDR3 bases: TGTGCCAGCTCAACGGACAGACAAGAGAACCAGTACTTC.

This clonotype was picked up many times. The chain uses TRBV7-9 and TRBJ1-3; a weak D match, TRBD1 (6 bases). From germline, CDR1 is SEHNR and CDR2 FQNEAQ (reference sequence). V was clipped by 6 bases and J by 3 bases, with 18 bases between them. CDR3 length: 16 residues. Here the CDR3 reads CASRAGGQTIGNTIYF. Here the CDR3 DNA reads TGTGCCAGCAGAGCCGGGGGGCAAACTATTGGAAACACCATATATTTT.